This T cell receptor (beta chain) derives from a study of identical twins. Regarding this clonotype: Germline is not matched at one junction end, which may reflect a read error.

CDR1 and CDR2 from the germline V gene are SGHNT and YYREEE (reference sequence). The CDR3 is 17 residues long. A single record per CDR3 protein comes from TCRdb applying MiXCR to the 5' RACE reads. The repertoire includes 400,000 to 650,000 distinct CDR3 sequences, around 20% of them detected once, and approximately 0.95% sits in the top ten. In addition, the sample was reused for a study of T cells expressing NK-cell markers.

The J gene is TRBJ2-5, the V gene TRBV5-4, with TRBD2 identical over 9 bases. This receptor was taken from a woman aged 18-29 years in good health. The material sequenced was CD4+ T cells sorted from blood. CDR3 in DNA: TGTGCCAGCAGCTTGTCCATGAGTAGCGGGAGTGGATCGATCGGAGACTTC. Its translation: CASSLSMSSGSGSIGDF.